The present T cell receptor (beta chain) was sequenced within a study of blood T cell repertoires in COVID-19. About the research overall: The cDNA or gDNA used as material had been derived from T cells, B-cell-depleted T cells, or PBMCs.

Germline V lookup: CDR1 SNHLY, CDR2 FYNNEI. The CDR3 is 14 residues long. The V segment lost 7 bases and the J segment 8 bases; nucleotides outside the gene matches: 8. Source study methods: Researchers report that nucleated cell counts were estimated from reference gene primer amplification. The data were produced by immunoSEQ multiplex PCR, yet TCRdb's version contains in-frame clones alone and is incomplete. The DNA gave D and trimming, while V, J and clone size come from that table. The sample holds under 200,000 clones, more than 75% seen once. This TCR came from a man aged 35 to 55 with active or convalescent COVID-19. The sequencing input was peripheral blood. The genes are TRBV2 and TRBJ1-4, with TRBD1 identical over 9 bases. DNA of the CDR3: TGTGCCAGCACCCTGGACAGGGGAGAGGAAAAACTGTTTTTT. As protein: CASTLDRGEEKLFF.